Listed below are T cell receptor beta chains from one sample, sequenced in a study of long-term antiretroviral therapy in people with HIV. The table came from immunoSEQ multiplex PCR; TCRdb's copy has only in-frame clones and leaves some out. The repertoire consists of roughly 25,000 clones, with around 83% occurring once and the leading ten covering around 20%. The source was unsorted PBMCs, collected 0.4 years after starting antiretroviral therapy. These receptors all stem from a man aged 50 or older with HIV. CDR3s include the opening cysteine and the closing phenylalanine or tryptophan. Each record gives: D gene, V gene, clone size, J gene, CDR3 length, CDR3 DNA, CDR3 protein. D genes are given only for firm matches. Expanded clones are given a class, and other clones once, few, many or no size at all.

d_call: .
v_call: TRBV9
clone_size: .
j_call: TRBJ2-2
cdr3_length: 15
cdr3_nt: TGTGCCAGCAGCCCCAGCCCGGGAAACACCGGGGAGCTGTTTTTT
cdr3_aa: CASSPSPGNTGELFF

d_call: .
v_call: TRBV6-5
clone_size: .
j_call: TRBJ1-2
cdr3_length: 15
cdr3_nt: TGTGCCAGCAGTTTACGTACAGGAGGCGCCCGTAGCTACACCTTC
cdr3_aa: CASSLRTGGARSYTF

d_call: TRBD1
v_call: TRBV4-1
clone_size: .
j_call: TRBJ2-7
cdr3_length: 14
cdr3_nt: TGCGCCAGCAGCCCCAGACAGGGTAGTGACGAGCAGTACTTC
cdr3_aa: CASSPRQGSDEQYF

d_call: .
v_call: TRBV28
clone_size: .
j_call: TRBJ1-3
cdr3_length: 12
cdr3_nt: TGTGCCAGCATAAGCTCTGGAAACACCATATATTTT
cdr3_aa: CASISSGNTIYF

d_call: TRBD1
v_call: TRBV4-2
clone_size: .
j_call: TRBJ2-1
cdr3_length: 15
cdr3_nt: TGTGCCAGCAGCCGGGGGACAGGGGACAACTCTGAGCAGTTCTTC
cdr3_aa: CASSRGTGDNSEQFF

d_call: .
v_call: TRBV7-9
clone_size: .
j_call: TRBJ1-3
cdr3_length: 16
cdr3_nt: TGTGCCAGCAGCTTAGTCGGAGGGGCAGCTGGAAACACCATATATTTT
cdr3_aa: CASSLVGGAAGNTIYF

d_call: .
v_call: TRBV6-6
clone_size: .
j_call: TRBJ1-2
cdr3_length: 13
cdr3_nt: TGTGCCAGCAGCGCGGACAGCAAGGGGGGCTACACCTTC
cdr3_aa: CASSADSKGGYTF

d_call: TRBD2
v_call: TRBV7-2
clone_size: .
j_call: TRBJ2-1
cdr3_length: 13
cdr3_nt: TGTGCCAGCAGGGGCGGGGGGGCCTATGAGCAGTTCTTC
cdr3_aa: CASRGGGAYEQFF

d_call: .
v_call: TRBV4-3
clone_size: .
j_call: TRBJ1-1
cdr3_length: 15
cdr3_nt: TGCGCCAGCAGCCAATCGGACGGCGGGAGGACTGAAGCTTTCTTT
cdr3_aa: CASSQSDGGRTEAFF

d_call: .
v_call: TRBV5-6
clone_size: .
j_call: TRBJ2-5
cdr3_length: 11
cdr3_nt: TGTGCCAGCAGCATCCAAGAGACCCAGTACTTC
cdr3_aa: CASSIQETQYF

d_call: .
v_call: TRBV18
clone_size: .
j_call: TRBJ2-7
cdr3_length: 17
cdr3_nt: TGTGCCAGCTCACGGTCGCCCCTAGGGGTCGTGCCCTACGAGCAGTACTTC
cdr3_aa: CASSRSPLGVVPYEQYF

d_call: TRBD1
v_call: TRBV5-6
clone_size: .
j_call: TRBJ2-7
cdr3_length: 17
cdr3_nt: TGTGCCAGCAGCACCGCATTATATAGACAGGGTTCTTACGAGCAGTACTTC
cdr3_aa: CASSTALYRQGSYEQYF

d_call: TRBD1
v_call: TRBV5-4
clone_size: few
j_call: TRBJ2-7
cdr3_length: 14
cdr3_nt: TGTGCCAGCAGTCTCGGACAGGGTAACTACGAGCAGTACTTC
cdr3_aa: CASSLGQGNYEQYF